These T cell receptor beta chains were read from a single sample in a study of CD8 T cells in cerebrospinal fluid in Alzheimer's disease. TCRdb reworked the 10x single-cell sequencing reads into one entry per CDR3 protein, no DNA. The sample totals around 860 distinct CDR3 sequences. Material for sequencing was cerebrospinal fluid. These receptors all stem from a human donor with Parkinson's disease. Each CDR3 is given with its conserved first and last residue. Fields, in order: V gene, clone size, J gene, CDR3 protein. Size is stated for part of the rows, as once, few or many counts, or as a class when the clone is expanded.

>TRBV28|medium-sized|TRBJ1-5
CASSLRAAATPQHF
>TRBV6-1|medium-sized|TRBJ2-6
CASSSGGTGANVLTF
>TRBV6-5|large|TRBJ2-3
CASSYSGLAGGPGTDTQYF
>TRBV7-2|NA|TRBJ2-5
CASSLDSETQYF
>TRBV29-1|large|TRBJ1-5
CSVEVGANQPQHF
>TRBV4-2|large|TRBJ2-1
CASSQEGSSSYNEQFF
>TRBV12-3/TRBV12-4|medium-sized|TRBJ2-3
CASSLRTSGNTDTQYF
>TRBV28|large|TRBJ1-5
CASTWEGNSNQPQHF
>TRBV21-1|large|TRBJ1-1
CASSSLSQGGTEAFF
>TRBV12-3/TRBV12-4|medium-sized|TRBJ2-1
CASDRSSYNEQFF
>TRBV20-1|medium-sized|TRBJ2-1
CSAREISGRALYNEQFF
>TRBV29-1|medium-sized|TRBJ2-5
CSVEFDRGRAETQYF